There are a few counts of the clone carrying this TCR beta chain. MiXCR was run by TCRdb on the RT-PCR reads, yielding one entry per CDR3 protein. This sample carries about 570,000 distinct CDR3 sequences, about 10% of them seen once, and the ten largest clones take approximately 11%. This CDR3 is built from 12 residues. V lost 3 bases, J lost 4 bases, and 9 bases lay in between. Germline assignment: CDR1 DFQATT and CDR2 SNEGSKA (reference sequence). These data originate in a study of response to subunit inactivated influenza vaccine. This same sample was also taken into another study, of T cells expressing NK-cell markers. That source reports: The authors made TCR beta cDNA libraries by 5'RACE template switching. This switching added a universal primer site and UMIs. Investigators obtained TCR beta repertoires from sorted CD3+CD56+NKG2C+, CD3+CD56+NKG2C- and CD3+CD56-NKG2C+ T cells. The study sequenced eight donors, seven HCMV-seropositive and one seronegative. An anti-gamma-delta TCR antibody restricted sorting to alpha-beta TCR T cells in several experiments. In a handful of donors, dominant clonotypes made up roughly 28.3-65% of CD3+CD56-NKG2C+ cells.

This sequence joins TRBV20-1 and TRBJ1-1; maybe TRBD1 (6 bases). The source of this sequence is a middle-aged man who received an inactivated influenza vaccine. The specimen was PBMCs from blood, collected on the day of vaccination. The chain's CDR3 is CSASNRATEAFF. DNA for the CDR3: TGCAGTGCTAGCAACAGGGCCACTGAAGCTTTCTTT.